This note documents a single T cell receptor beta chain sequence. No antigen is known for it. The sample comes from a study of T cell responses to AZD1222 COVID-19 vaccine. The study, taken as a whole, reports: Two AZD1222 doses significantly raised spike-specific TCR breadth and depth over controls.

After removal of 3 bases from V and 6 bases from J, the junction contained 11 bases not matched to a gene. The germline V gene encodes CDR1 MNHEY and CDR2 SVGEGT. CDR3 length: 15 residues. TCRdb keeps only in-frame clones here, not all; method: immunoSEQ multiplex PCR. This sample has more than 150,000 clones; about 90% occur once, and the top ten carry 0.49%. The gene calls are TRBV6-2 or TRBV6-3 and TRBJ2-7, with TRBD1 matching over 7 bases. Source: peripheral blood, taken on day 0 of AZD1222 vaccination. The source of this sequence is an adult in good health. This CDR3 reads CASSYNDRETGEQYF. Here the CDR3 DNA reads TGTGCCAGCAGTTATAACGACAGGGAAACTGGCGAGCAGTACTTC.